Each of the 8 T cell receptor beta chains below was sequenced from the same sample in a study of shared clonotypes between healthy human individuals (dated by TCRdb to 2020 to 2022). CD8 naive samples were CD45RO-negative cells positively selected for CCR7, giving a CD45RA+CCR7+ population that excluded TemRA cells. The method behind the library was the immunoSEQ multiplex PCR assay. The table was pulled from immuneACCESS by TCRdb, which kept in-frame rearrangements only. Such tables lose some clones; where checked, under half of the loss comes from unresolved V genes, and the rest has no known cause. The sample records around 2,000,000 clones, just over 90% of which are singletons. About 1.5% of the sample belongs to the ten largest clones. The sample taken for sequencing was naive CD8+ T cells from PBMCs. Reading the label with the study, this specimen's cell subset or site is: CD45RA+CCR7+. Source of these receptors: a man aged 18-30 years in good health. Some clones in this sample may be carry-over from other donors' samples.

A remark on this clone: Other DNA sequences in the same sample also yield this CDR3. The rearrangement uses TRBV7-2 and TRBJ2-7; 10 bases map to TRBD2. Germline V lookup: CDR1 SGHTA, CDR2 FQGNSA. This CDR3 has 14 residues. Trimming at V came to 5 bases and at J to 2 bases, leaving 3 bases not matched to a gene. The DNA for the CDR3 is TGTGCCAGCAGCCACCTAGCGGGAGCCTACGAGCAGTACTTC. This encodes CASSHLAGAYEQYF.

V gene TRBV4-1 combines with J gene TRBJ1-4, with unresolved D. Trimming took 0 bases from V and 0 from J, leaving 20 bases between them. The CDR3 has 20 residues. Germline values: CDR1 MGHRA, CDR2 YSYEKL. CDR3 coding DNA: TGCGCCAGCAGCCAAGATGCTGGGCCTGTCGGGGTTGCAACTAATGAAAAACTGTTTTTT. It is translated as CASSQDAGPVGVATNEKLFF.

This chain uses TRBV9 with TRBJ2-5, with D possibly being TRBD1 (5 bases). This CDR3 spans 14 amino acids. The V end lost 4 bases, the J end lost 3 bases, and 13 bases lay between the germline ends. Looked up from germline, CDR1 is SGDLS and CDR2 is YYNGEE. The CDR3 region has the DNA TGTGCCAGCAGCCCTAGGGTAGGGGAAGAGACCCAGTACTTC. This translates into CASSPRVGEETQYF. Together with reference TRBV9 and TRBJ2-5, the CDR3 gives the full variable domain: DSGVTQTPKHLITATGQRVTLRCSPRSGDLSVYWYQQSLDQGLQFLIQYYNGEERAKGNILERFSAQQFPDLHSELNLSSLELGDSALYFCASSPRVGEETQYFGPGTRLLVL.

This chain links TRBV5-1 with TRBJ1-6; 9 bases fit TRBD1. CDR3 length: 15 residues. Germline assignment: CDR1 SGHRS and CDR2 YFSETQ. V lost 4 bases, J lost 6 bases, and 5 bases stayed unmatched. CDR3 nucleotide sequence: TGCGCCAGCAGCGCGGGACAGGGAGGTAATTCACCCCTCCACTTT. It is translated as CASSAGQGGNSPLHF. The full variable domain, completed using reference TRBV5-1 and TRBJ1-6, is KAGVTQTPRYLIKTRGQQVTLSCSPISGHRSVSWYQQTPGQGLQFLFEYFSETQRNKGNFPGRFSGRQFSNSRSEMNVSTLELGDSALYLCASSAGQGGNSPLHFGNGTRLTVT.

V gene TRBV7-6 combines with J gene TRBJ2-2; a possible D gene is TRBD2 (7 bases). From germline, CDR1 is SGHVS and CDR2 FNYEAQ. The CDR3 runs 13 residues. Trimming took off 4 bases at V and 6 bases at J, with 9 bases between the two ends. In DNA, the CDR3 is TGTGCCAGCAGCTCCGGGGGGCCCGGGGAGCTGTTTTTT. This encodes CASSSGGPGELFF.

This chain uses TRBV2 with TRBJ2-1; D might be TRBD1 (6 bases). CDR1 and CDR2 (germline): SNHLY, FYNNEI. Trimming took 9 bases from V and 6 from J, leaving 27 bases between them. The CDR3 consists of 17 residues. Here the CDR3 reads CASRLPGDKTLTNEQFF. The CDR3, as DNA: TGTGCCAGTAGACTACCAGGGGACAAGACTCTCACCAATGAGCAGTTCTTC.

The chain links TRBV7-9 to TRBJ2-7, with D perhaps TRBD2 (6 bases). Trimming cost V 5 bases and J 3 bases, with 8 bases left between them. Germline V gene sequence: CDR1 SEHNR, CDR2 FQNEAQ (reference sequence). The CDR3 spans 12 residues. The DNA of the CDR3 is TGTGCCAGCAGCCATAGCGGCTACGAGCAGTACTTC. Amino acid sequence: CASSHSGYEQYF.

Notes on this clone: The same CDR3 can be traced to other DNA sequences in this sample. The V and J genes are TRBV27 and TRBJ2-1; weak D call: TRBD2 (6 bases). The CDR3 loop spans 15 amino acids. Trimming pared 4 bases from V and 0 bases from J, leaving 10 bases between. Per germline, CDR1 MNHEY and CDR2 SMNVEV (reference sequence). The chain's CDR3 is CASSSRGSSYNEQFF. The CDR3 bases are TGTGCCAGCAGTTCCCGGGGGAGCTCCTACAATGAGCAGTTCTTC.